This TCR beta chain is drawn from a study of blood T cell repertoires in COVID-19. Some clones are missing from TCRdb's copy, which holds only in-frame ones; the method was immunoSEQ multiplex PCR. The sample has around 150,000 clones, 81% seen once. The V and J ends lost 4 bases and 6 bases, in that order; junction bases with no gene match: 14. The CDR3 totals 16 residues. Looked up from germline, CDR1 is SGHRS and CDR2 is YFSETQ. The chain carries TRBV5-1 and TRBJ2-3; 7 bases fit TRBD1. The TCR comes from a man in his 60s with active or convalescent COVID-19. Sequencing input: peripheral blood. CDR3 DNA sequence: TGCGCCAGCAGCCCGGGACAGCTAGAAGTCACGGATACGCAGTATTTT. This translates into CASSPGQLEVTDTQYF.